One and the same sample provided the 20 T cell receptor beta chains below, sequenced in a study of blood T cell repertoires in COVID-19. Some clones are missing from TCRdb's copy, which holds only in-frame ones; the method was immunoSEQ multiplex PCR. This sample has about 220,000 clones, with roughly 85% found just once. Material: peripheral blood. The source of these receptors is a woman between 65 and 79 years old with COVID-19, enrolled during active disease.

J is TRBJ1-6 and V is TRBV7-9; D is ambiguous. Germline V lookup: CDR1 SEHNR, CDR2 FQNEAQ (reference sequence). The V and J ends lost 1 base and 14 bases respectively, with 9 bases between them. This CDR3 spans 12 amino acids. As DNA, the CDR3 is TGTGCCAGCAGCTTAGATTCGGGTGCCCTCCACTTT. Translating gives CASSLDSGALHF. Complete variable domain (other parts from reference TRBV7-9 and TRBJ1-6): DTGVSQNPRHKITKRGQNVTFRCDPISEHNRLYWYRQTLGQGPEFLTYFQNEAQLEKSRLLSDRFSAERPKGSFSTLEIQRTEQGDSAMYLCASSLDSGALHFGNGTRLTVT.

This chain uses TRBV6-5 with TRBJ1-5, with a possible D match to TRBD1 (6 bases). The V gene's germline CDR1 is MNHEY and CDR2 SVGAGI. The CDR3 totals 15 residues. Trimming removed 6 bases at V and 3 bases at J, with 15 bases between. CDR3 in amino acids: CASRVGSGANQPQHF. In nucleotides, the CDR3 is TGTGCCAGCAGAGTGGGGTCAGGGGCCAATCAGCCCCAGCATTTT.

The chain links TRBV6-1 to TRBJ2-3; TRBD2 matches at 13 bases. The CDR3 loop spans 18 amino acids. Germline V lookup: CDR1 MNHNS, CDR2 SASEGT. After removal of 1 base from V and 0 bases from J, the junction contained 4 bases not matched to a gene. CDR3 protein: CASSEEPGLAGSTDTQYF. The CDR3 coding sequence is TGTGCCAGCAGTGAAGAACCGGGACTAGCGGGAAGCACAGATACGCAGTATTTT.

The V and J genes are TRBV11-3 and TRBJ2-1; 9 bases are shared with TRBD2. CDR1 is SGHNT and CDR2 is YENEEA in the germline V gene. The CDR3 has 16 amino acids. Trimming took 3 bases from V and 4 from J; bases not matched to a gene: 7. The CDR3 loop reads CASSLGGGASYNEQFF. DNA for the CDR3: TGTGCCAGCAGCTTGGGCGGGGGGGCCTCTTACAATGAGCAGTTCTTC.

The CDR3 DNA follows: TGTGCCAGCAGTGAGGAGGGGTATGGCTACACCTTC. Protein product: CASSEEGYGYTF. The V gene is TRBV2, the J gene TRBJ1-2, with a possible D match to TRBD1 (5 bases). Trimming removed 3 bases from V and 5 bases from J, with 7 bases in between. The CDR3 length is 12 residues. From germline, CDR1 is SNHLY and CDR2 FYNNEI.

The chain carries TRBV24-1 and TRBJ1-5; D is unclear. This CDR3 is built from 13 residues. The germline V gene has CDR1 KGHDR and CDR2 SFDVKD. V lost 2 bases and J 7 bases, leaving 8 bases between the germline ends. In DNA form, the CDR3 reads TGTGCCACCAGTGATTGGGGAGAGCAGCCCCAGCATTTT. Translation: CATSDWGEQPQHF.

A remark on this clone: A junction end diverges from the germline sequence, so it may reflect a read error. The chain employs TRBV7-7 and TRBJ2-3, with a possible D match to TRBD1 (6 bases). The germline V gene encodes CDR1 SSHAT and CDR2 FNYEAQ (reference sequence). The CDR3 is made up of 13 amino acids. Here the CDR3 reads CASSPRQADTQYF. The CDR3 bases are TGTGCTAGCAGCCCCCGACAGGCGGATACGCAGTATTTT. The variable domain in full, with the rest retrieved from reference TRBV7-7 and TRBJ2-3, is GAGVSQSPRYKVTKRGQDVTLRCDPISSHATLYWYQQALGQGPEFLTYFNYEAQPDKSGLPSDRFSAERPEGSISTLTIQRTEQRDSAMYRCASSPRQADTQYFGPGTRLTVL.

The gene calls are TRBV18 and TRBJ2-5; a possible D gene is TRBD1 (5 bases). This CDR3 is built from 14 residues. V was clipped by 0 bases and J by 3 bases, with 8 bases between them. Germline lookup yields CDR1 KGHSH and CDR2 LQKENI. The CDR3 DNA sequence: TGTGCCAGCTCACCACCGAACAGGAAAGAGACCCAGTACTTC. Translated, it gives CASSPPNRKETQYF.

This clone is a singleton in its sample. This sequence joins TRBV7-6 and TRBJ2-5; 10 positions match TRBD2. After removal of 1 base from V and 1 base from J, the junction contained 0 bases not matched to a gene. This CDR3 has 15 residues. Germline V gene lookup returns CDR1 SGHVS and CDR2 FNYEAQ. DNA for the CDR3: TGTGCCAGCAGCTTAGTAGCGGGGGGCCAAGAGACCCAGTACTTC. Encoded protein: CASSLVAGGQETQYF.

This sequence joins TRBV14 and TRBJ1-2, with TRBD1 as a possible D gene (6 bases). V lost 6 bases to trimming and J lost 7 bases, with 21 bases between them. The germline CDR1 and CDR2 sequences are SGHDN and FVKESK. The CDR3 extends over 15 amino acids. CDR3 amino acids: CASSRGLGAGSGYTF. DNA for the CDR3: TGTGCCAGCAGTCGTGGCCTGGGGGCCGGTTCTGGCTACACCTTC.

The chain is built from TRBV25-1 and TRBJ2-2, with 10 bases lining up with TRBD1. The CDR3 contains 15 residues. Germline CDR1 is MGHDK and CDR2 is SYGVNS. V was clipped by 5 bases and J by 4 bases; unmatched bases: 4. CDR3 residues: CASSTDRGLTGELFF. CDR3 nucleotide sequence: TGTGCCAGCAGTACCGACAGGGGGCTCACCGGGGAGCTGTTTTTT.

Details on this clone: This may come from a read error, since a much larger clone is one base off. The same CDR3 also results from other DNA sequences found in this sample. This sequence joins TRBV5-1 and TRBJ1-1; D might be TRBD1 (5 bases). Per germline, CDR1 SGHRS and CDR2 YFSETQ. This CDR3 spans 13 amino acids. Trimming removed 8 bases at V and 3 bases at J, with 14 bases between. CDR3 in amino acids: CASTRPRDTEAFF. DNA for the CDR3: TGCGCCAGTACTCGGCCCAGGGACACTGAAGCTTTCTTT.

The CDR3: CSASGTGEAFF. CDR3 sequence (DNA): TGCAGTGCTTCCGGGACAGGGGAAGCTTTCTTT. This rearrangement joins TRBV20-1 to TRBJ1-1; 9 nucleotides agree with TRBD1. Germline V gene lookup returns CDR1 DFQATT and CDR2 SNEGSKA (reference sequence). The V gene end was trimmed by 5 bases and the J gene end by 8 bases; junction bases not matched to a gene: 3. CDR3 size: 11 residues.

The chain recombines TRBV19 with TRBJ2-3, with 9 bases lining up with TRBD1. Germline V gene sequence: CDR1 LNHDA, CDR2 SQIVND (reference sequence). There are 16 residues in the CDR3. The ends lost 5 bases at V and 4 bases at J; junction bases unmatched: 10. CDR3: CASSFKPGQGPDTQYF. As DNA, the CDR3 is TGTGCCAGTAGTTTTAAACCGGGACAGGGACCAGATACGCAGTATTTT. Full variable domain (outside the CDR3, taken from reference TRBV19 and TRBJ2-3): DGGITQSPKYLFRKEGQNVTLSCEQNLNHDAMYWYRQDPGQGLRLIYYSQIVNDFQKGDIAEGYSVSREKKESFPLTVTSAQKNPTAFYLCASSFKPGQGPDTQYFGPGTRLTVL.

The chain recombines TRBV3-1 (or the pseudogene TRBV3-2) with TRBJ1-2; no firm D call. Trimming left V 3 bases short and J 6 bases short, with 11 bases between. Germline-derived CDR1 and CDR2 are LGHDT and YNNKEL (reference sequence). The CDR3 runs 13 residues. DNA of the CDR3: TGTGCCAGCAGCCATTTAGTTGTGGATGGCTACACCTTC. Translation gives CASSHLVVDGYTF.

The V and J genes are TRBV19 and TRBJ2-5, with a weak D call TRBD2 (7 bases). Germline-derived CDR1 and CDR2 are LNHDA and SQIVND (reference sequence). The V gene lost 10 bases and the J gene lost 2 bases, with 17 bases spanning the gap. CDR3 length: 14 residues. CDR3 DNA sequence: TGTGCCACCAGTGCGGGGGCAGGGCAAGAGACCCAGTACTTC. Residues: CATSAGAGQETQYF.

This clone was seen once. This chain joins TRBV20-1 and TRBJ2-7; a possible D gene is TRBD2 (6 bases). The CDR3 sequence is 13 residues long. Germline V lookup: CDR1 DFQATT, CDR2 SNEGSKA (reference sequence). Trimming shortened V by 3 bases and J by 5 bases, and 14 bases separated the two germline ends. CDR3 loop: CSASNPGSHEQYF. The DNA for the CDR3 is TGCAGTGCTAGTAACCCCGGGAGCCACGAGCAGTACTTC.

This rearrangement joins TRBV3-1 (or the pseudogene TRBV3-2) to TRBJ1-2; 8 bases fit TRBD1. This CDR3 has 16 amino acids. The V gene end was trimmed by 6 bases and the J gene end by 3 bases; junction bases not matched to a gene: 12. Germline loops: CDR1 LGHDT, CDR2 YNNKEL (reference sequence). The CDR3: CASSPRQGRLYYGYTF. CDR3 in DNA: TGTGCCAGCAGTCCTAGACAGGGGCGGCTATACTATGGCTACACCTTC.

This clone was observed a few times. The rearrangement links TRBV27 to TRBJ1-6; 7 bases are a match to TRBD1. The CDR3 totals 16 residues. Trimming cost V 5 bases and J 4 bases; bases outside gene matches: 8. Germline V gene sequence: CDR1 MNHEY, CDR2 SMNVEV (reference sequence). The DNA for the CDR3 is TGTGCCAGCAGTCGGACAGGCCTCATTTATAATTCACCCCTCCACTTT. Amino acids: CASSRTGLIYNSPLHF.

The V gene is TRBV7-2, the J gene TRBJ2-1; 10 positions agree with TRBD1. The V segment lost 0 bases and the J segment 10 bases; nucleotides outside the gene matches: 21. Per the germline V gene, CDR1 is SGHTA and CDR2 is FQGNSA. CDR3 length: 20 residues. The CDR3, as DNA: TGTGCCAGCAGCTTAGCGGGGGGACAGGGGCAATATGGGATCGGCTGGGAGCAGTTCTTC. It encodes CASSLAGGQGQYGIGWEQFF. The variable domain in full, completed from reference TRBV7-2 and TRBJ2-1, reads GAGVSQSPSNKVTEKGKDVELRCDPISGHTALYWYRQSLGQGLEFLIYFQGNSAPDKSGLPSDRFSAERTGGSVSTLTIQRTQQEDSAVYLCASSLAGGQGQYGIGWEQFFGPGTRLTVL.